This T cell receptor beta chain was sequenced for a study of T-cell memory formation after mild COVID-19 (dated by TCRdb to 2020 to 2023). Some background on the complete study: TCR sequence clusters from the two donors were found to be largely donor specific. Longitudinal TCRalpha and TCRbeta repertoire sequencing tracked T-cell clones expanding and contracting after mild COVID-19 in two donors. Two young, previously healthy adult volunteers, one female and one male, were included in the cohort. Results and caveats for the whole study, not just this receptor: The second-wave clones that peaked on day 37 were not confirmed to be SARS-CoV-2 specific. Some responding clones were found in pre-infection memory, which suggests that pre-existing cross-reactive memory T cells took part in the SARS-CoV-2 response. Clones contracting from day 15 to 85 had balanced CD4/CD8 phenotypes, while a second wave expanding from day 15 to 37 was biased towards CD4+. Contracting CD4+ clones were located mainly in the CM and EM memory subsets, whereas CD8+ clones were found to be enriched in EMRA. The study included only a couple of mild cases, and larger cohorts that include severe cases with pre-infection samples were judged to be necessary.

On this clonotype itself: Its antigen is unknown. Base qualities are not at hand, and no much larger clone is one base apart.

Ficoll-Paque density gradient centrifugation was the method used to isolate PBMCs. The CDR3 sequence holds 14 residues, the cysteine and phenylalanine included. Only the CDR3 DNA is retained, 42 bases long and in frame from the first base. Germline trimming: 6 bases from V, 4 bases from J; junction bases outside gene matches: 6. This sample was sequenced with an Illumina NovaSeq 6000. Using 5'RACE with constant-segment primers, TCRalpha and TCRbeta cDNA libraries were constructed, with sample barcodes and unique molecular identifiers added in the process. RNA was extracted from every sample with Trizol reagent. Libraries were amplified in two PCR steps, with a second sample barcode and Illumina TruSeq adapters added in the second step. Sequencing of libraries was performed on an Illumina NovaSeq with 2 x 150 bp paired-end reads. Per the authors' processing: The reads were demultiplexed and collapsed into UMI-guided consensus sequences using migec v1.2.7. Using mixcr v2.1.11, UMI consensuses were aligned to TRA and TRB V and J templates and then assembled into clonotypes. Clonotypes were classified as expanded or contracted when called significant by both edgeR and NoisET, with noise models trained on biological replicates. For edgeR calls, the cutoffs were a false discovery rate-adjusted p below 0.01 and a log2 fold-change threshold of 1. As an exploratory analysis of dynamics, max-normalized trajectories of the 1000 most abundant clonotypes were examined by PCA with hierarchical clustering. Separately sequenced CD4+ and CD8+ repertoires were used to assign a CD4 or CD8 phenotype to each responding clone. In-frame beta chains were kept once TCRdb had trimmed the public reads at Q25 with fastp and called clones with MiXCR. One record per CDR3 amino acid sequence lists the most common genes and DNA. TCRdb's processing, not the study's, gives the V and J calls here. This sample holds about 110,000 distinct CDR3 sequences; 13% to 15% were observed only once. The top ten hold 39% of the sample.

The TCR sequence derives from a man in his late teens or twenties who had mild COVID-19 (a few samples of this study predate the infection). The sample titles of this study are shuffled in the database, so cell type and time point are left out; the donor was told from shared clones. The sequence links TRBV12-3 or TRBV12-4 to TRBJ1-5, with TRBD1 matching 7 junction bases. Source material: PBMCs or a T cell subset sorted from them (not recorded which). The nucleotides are TGTGCCAGCAGCGGGACAGTAACAAATCAGCCCCAGCATTTT. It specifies CASSGTVTNQPQHF.